A selection of T cell receptor beta chains follows, all from one sample in a study of control samples from healthy donors and cancer patients. This table comes from immunoSEQ multiplex PCR, and its TCRdb copy is limited to in-frame clones, with some not included. The table records 100,000 to 150,000 clones, roughly 84% of them present only once. The specimen was blood. Source of these receptors: a man aged 45-65 years in good health. CDR3s include the opening cysteine and the closing phenylalanine or tryptophan. A D gene is named only where the DNA matches it firmly. Size is omitted from some rows. Given values are once, few, many or a class for expanded clones.

>TRBJ2-7|TRBV6-5|.|.
TGTGCCAGCAGTTACTCGAGGTCAGCGACCTACGAGCAGTACTTC
CASSYSRSATYEQYF
>TRBJ1-2|TRBV7-3|.|.
TGTGCCAGCAGCGACCGGACGGGTTATGGCTACACCTTC
CASSDRTGYGYTF
>TRBJ2-2|TRBV6-2/TRBV6-3|.|.
TGTGCCAGCAGTTACTCGGGGTCATTCACCGGGGAGCTGTTTTTT
CASSYSGSFTGELFF
>TRBJ2-7|TRBV24-1|.|.
TGTGCCACCAGTGATCCTAAGGTCGGAATCTACGAGCAGTACTTC
CATSDPKVGIYEQYF
>TRBJ2-1|TRBV5-4|.|TRBD2
TGTGCCAGCAGCTCTCTAGCGGGGGGCCCCACAGGCGCTTTCTTC
CASSSLAGGPTGAFF
>TRBJ2-3|TRBV7-8|once|.
TGTGCCAGCAGCTTAACGTGGACAGCGGCCACAGATACGCAGTATTTT
CASSLTWTAATDTQYF
>TRBJ1-1|TRBV11-3|once|TRBD1
TGTGCCAGCAGCCGCGGGACAGGAGGGGACACTGAAGCTTTCTTT
CASSRGTGGDTEAFF
>TRBJ1-1|TRBV6-6|.|.
TGTGCCAGCAGTCGAGGGGGGCAGGACACTGAAGCTTTCTTT
CASSRGGQDTEAFF
>TRBJ2-7|TRBV29-1|.|.
TGCAGCGTTGCCGACTACGAGCAGTACTTC
CSVADYEQYF
>TRBJ2-1|TRBV10-3|.|.
TGTGCCATCACTCACGCCCGATACAATGAGCAGTTCTTC
CAITHARYNEQFF
>TRBJ1-6|TRBV9|.|.
TGTGCCAGCAGCGCCCCCGAGGGCGGGGGTTCACCCCTCCACTTT
CASSAPEGGGSPLHF
>TRBJ2-5|TRBV27|.|TRBD2
TGTGCCAGCAGAAGACTAGCGGATCAAGAGACCCAGTACTTC
CASRRLADQETQYF
>TRBJ2-6|TRBV28|.|.
TGTGCCAGCAGTTTTCGGGGAAGTGGGGCCAACGTCCTGACTTTC
CASSFRGSGANVLTF
>TRBJ1-5|TRBV28|.|.
TGTGCCAGCAGCGCACCGGGGCCCCAGCATTTT
CASSAPGPQHF
>TRBJ2-1|TRBV19|.|TRBD2
TGTGCCAGTAGTATAAAGGTGGTGGGACTAGCGGGTTTAAATGAGCAGTTCTTC
CASSIKVVGLAGLNEQFF
>TRBJ1-2|TRBV19|.|TRBD1
TGTGCCAGTAGTATAGGACAGGGGGGAGCCTCCAACTATGGCTACACCTTC
CASSIGQGGASNYGYTF
>TRBJ2-3|TRBV5-1|.|.
TGCGCCAGCGGAAAGGACCCCACAGATACGCAGTATTTT
CASGKDPTDTQYF
>TRBJ2-5|TRBV29-1|.|.
TGCAGCGTTGAAGATATTACGTTGGGCCCCCAAGAGACCCAGTACTTC
CSVEDITLGPQETQYF
>TRBJ1-2|TRBV5-6|.|.
TGTGCCAGCAGCTTACCCCGGGTAGGTTCCTATGGCTACACCTTC
CASSLPRVGSYGYTF
>TRBJ2-1|TRBV19|.|.
TGTGCCAGTACCTCGGGGTCGAGCTCCTACAATGAGCAGTTCTTC
CASTSGSSSYNEQFF
>TRBJ1-1|TRBV3-1/TRBV3-2|.|TRBD1
TGTGCCAGCAGCCCCCGCCGGACAGGGGGGGGGACTGAAGCTTTCTTT
CASSPRRTGGGTEAFF
>TRBJ2-2|TRBV19|.|.
TGTGCCAGTAGTCCCAGTGCCTCTGGTACCGGGGAGCTGTTTTTT
CASSPSASGTGELFF
>TRBJ1-2|TRBV29-1|.|.
TGCAGCGTTGAAGTATCTTACGAAGGGTATGGCTACACCTTC
CSVEVSYEGYGYTF
>TRBJ2-3|TRBV2|.|TRBD2
TGTGCCAGCATTACTGGGACTAGCGGGGGGTTGGGCACAGATACGCAGTATTTT
CASITGTSGGLGTDTQYF
>TRBJ2-2|TRBV27|.|.
TGTGCCAGCAGTAGCCAACTAGGTCCCGGGGAGCTGTTTTTT
CASSSQLGPGELFF
>TRBJ2-3|TRBV27|.|TRBD2
TGTGCCAGCAGCCTGAGCGGGGTATGGACCACAGATACGCAGTATTTT
CASSLSGVWTTDTQYF